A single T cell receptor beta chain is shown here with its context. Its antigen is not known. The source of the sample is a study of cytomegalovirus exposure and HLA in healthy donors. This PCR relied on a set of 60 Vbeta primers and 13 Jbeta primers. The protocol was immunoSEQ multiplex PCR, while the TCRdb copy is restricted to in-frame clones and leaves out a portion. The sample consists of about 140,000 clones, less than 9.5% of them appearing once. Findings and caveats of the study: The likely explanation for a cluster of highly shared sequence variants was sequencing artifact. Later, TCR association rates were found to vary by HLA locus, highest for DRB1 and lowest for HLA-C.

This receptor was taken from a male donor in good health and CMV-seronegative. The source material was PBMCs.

CDR3 sequence reads: CASSQEEALGELFF. The CDR3 nucleotides read TGCGCCAGCAGCCAAGAAGAAGCCCTCGGGGAGCTGTTTTTT. The chain is built from TRBV4-3 and TRBJ2-2, with D uncertain. Looked up from germline, CDR1 is LGHNA and CDR2 is YSLEER. V gave up 0 bases and J gave up 7 bases, with 9 bases separating them. CDR3 length equals 14 residues.